The 4 T cell receptor beta chains given below trace back to one sample, sequenced in a study of T cells in Graves' hyperthyroidism and ophthalmopathy. There were TCR beta CDR3 regions amplified from RNA transcripts. The TCR CDR3 first-round RT-PCR relied on the HTBI primer set. From the multiplex PCR reads, TCRdb called clonotypes with MiXCR, one entry per CDR3 protein. Of 300,000 or so distinct CDR3 sequences listed, around 23% are singletons. Specimen: blood. The receptors were sampled from a woman in her 50s with Graves' hyperthyroidism.

This rearrangement joins TRBV27 to TRBJ2-1, with D unclear. Germline CDR1 is MNHEY and CDR2 is SMNVEV (reference sequence). The V end was cut by 6 bases, the J end by 3 bases, with 18 bases between. The CDR3 contains 16 residues. Here the CDR3 reads CASSTSETINYNEQFF. For the CDR3, the DNA is TGTGCCAGCAGCACCTCAGAGACAATTAACTACAATGAGCAGTTCTTC.

V usage is TRBV9 and J usage is TRBJ2-1; the D gene is possibly TRBD2 (6 bases). Germline V lookup: CDR1 SGDLS, CDR2 YYNGEE. This CDR3 is 16 amino acids long. The germline V and J ends were trimmed by 4 bases and 0 bases, with 14 bases remaining between them. CDR3 amino acids: CASSMRDQGSYNEQFF. Here the CDR3 DNA reads TGTGCCAGCAGCATGCGGGACCAAGGCTCCTACAATGAGCAGTTCTTC.

The sample holds a few counts of this clonotype. The rearrangement uses TRBV3-1 and TRBJ2-4, with 8 bases fitting TRBD1. CDR1 is LGHDT and CDR2 is YNNKEL in the germline V gene (reference sequence). V dropped 4 bases and J dropped 1; count of bases not matched to a gene: 6. This CDR3 is built from 16 residues. Here the CDR3 DNA reads TGTGCCAGCAGCCGATTCCGGACAGGGGCCAAAAACATTCAGTACTTC. Translating it yields CASSRFRTGAKNIQYF.

This clonotype was seen many times. The V and J genes are TRBV5-1 and TRBJ2-7; TRBD2 might be the D (5 bases). The V end was cut by 4 bases, the J end by 3 bases, with 17 bases between. Germline CDR1 SGHRS, CDR2 YFSETQ. The CDR3 loop spans 15 amino acids. CDR3 bases: TGCGCCAGCAGCCTATCCGGGATCAGAGACTACGAGCAGTACTTC. Amino acid sequence: CASSLSGIRDYEQYF.